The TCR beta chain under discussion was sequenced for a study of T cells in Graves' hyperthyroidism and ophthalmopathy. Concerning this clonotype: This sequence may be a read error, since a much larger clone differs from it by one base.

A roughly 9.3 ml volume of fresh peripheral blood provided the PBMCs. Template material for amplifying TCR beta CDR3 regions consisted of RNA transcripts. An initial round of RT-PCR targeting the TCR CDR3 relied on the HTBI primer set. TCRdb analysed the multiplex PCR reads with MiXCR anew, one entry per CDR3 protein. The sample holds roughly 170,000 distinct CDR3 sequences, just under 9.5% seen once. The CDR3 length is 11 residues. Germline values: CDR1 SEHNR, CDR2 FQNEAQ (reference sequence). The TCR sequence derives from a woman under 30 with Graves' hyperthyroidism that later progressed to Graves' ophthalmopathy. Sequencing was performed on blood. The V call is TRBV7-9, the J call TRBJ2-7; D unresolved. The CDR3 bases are TGTGCCAGCAGCCCCCTTTTTGAGCGGTACTTC. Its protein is CASSPLFERYF.